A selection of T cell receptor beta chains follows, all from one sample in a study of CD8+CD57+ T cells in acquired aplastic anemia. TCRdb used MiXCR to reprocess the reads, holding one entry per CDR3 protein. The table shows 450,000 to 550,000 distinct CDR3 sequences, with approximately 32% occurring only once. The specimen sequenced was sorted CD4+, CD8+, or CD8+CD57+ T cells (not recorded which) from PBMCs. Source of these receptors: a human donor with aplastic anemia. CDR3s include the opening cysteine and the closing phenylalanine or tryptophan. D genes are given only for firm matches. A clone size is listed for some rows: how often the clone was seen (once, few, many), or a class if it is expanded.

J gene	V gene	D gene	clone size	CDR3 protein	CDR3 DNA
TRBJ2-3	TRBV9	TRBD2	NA	CASSVGVSGGASSTDTQYF	TGTGCCAGCAGCGTAGGGGTTAGCGGGGGGGCCTCGTCCACAGATACGCAGTATTTT
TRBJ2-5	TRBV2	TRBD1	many	CASSTGTGAAETQYF	TGTGCCAGCAGTACCGGGACAGGGGCAGCAGAGACCCAGTACTTC
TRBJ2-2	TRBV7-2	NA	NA	CASSLVALGTGELFF	TGTGCCAGCAGCCTGGTTGCCCTAGGGACCGGGGAGCTGTTTTTT
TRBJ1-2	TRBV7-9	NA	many	CASSLNPGDNYGYTF	TGTGCCAGCAGCTTGAATCCGGGCGACAACTATGGCTACACCTTC
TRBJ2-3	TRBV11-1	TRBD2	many	CASSLVAGGPTDTQYF	TGTGCCAGCAGCTTAGTAGCGGGAGGGCCGACAGATACGCAGTATTTT
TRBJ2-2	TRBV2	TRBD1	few	CASRRDSLGNTGELFF	TGTGCCAGCAGAAGGGACAGCCTAGGAAACACCGGGGAGCTGTTTTTT
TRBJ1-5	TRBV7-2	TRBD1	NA	CASSLGTGGEWYSNQPQHF	TGTGCCAGCAGCCTCGGGACAGGGGGCGAGTGGTATAGCAATCAGCCCCAGCATTTT
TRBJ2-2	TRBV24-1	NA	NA	CATSCPGVGELFF	TGTGCCACCAGTTGCCCAGGGGTCGGGGAGCTGTTTTTT
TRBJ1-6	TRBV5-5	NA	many	CASSLDPGGGNSPLHF	TGTGCCAGCAGCTTGGATCCGGGGGGTGGTAATTCACCCCTCCACTTT
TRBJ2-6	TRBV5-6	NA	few	CASSLRGGAGANVLTF	TGTGCCAGCAGCTTGAGGGGGGGCGCTGGGGCCAACGTCCTGACTTTC
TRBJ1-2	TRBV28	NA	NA	CASTLLGVGGYTF	TGTGCCAGCACGCTCCTGGGGGTAGGTGGCTACACCTTC
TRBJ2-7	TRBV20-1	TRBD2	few	CSASSARGAYEQYF	TGCAGTGCTAGTTCCGCCCGGGGGGCCTACGAGCAGTACTTC
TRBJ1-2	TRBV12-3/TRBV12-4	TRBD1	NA	CASMRGRGARGYTF	TGTGCCAGCATGAGGGGGCGGGGGGCGCGCGGCTACACCTTC
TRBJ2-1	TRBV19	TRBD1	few	CASRPLLGQGYNEQFF	TGTGCCAGTAGACCCCTCTTGGGACAGGGCTACAATGAGCAGTTCTTC
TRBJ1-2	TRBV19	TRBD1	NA	CASSMGQGSYGYTF	TGTGCCAGTAGTATGGGACAGGGTAGCTATGGCTACACCTTC
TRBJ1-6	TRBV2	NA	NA	CASGGGRNSPLHF	TGTGCCAGCGGGGGGGGGCGAAATTCACCCCTCCACTTT
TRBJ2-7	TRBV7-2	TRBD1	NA	CASSHSTGGEQYF	TGTGCCAGCAGCCACTCGACAGGGGGCGAGCAGTACTTC
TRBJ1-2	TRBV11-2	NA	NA	CASRDIGSPIPYNYGYTF	TGTGCCAGCAGGGACATAGGCAGCCCCATCCCTTACAACTATGGCTACACCTTC
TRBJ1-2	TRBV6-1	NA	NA	CASSEEEGVVDGYTF	TGTGCCAGCAGTGAAGAGGAGGGGGTAGTAGATGGCTACACCTTC
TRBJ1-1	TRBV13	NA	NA	CASSFPSGKNTEAFF	TGTGCCAGCAGCTTCCCTTCGGGGAAGAACACTGAAGCTTTCTTT